The rows below give T cell receptor beta chains drawn from one sample of a study of cytomegalovirus exposure and HLA in healthy donors. This table comes from immunoSEQ multiplex PCR, and its TCRdb copy is limited to in-frame clones, with some not included. The sample consists of 150,000 to 200,000 clones, almost 85% of them appearing once. Sequenced input: PBMCs. Every receptor here comes from a woman in her 50s in good health and CMV-seronegative. CDR3s leave out the opening cysteine and the closing phenylalanine or tryptophan. Fields, in order: V gene, J gene, CDR3 protein.

>TRBV29-1|TRBJ2-3
SVLGLAGVTDTQY
>TRBV4-2|TRBJ2-1
ASSQGEVSYNEQF
>TRBV30|TRBJ1-1
AWSVDRGNAF
>TRBV5-1|TRBJ1-1
ASSFRGDTMNTEAF
>TRBV9|TRBJ1-4
ASSPPRMAGDVEKLF
>TRBV5-1|TRBJ2-1
ASSYGQGDGEQF
>TRBV18|TRBJ1-5
ASSPQGQGNQPQH
>TRBV5-1|TRBJ2-5
ASSPPGLAGQETQY
>TRBV25-1|TRBJ1-1
ASSELVGEAF
>TRBV28|TRBJ1-5
ASSYLRQMLNQPQH
>TRBV5-5|TRBJ1-2
ASSLAAGEDGYT
>TRBV20-1|TRBJ2-5
SASEPETQY
>TRBV7-2|TRBJ2-7
ASSLGIAGYTYEQY
>TRBV18|TRBJ2-1
ASSPAGTGEREQF
>TRBV9|TRBJ2-3
ASSVSGRASDTQY
>TRBV6-5|TRBJ2-2
ASTWGGGNAGELF
>TRBV7-9|TRBJ2-3
ASSLSGRMDTQY
>TRBV15|TRBJ1-1
ATSREGLGSNTEAF
>TRBV27|TRBJ2-3
ASSLFGGYTQY
>TRBV5-8|TRBJ2-1
ASSRGLAGDNEQF
>TRBV11-2|TRBJ2-2
ASSLVSLTGELF
>TRBV11-1|TRBJ2-7
ASSWGQQIYEQY
>TRBV6-6|TRBJ2-1
ASSGTLANEQF
>TRBV7-9|TRBJ2-7
SSSRFGTSGSYEQY
>TRBV4-3|TRBJ1-2
ASSQERGRVDYT
>TRBV4-3|TRBJ1-3
ASSHSTGGLGGNTIY
>TRBV5-8|TRBJ2-7
ASKFGSTASYEQY
>TRBV27|TRBJ2-7
ASSLHDRGRYEQY
>TRBV29-1|NA
SASGRATEQY
>TRBV7-2|TRBJ2-3
ASSPLGTSGRRDTQY
>TRBV11-2|TRBJ1-1
ASSPMDRITEAF
>TRBV29-1|TRBJ1-1
SARGSNTEAF
>TRBV30|TRBJ1-1
AWSGDFTEAF
>TRBV30|TRBJ2-1
AWSVGLARGEQF
>TRBV6-1|TRBJ1-1
ASSEKGADTEAF
>TRBV6-5|TRBJ1-2
ASSYSENYGYT
>TRBV7-9|TRBJ1-3
ASRSIGRGSGNTIY
>TRBV12-1|TRBJ2-5
ASRPAGQETQY
>TRBV15|TRBJ2-5
ATAGTQETQY
>TRBV7-9|TRBJ2-1
ASSRTGLHNEQF
>TRBV11-3|TRBJ2-5
ASSSTRTGGGGETQY
>TRBV7-2|TRBJ2-7
ASSLLSGTGLLEQY
>TRBV7-8|TRBJ1-2
ASSPREKYGYT
>TRBV20-1|NA
STTSNYEQY
>TRBV4-3|TRBJ2-2
ASSQDLSAGTGGELF